What follows are 23 T cell receptor beta chains derived from one specimen sequenced in a study of T cell responses to AZD1222 COVID-19 vaccine. Produced via immunoSEQ multiplex PCR; TCRdb's table is partial and in-frame only. The profile covers 150,000 or so clones, with 70% to 90% appearing a single time and approximately 1.8% taken by the ten largest. Sequenced material: peripheral blood, taken on day 0 of AZD1222 vaccination. Receptors were obtained from an adult in good health.

The chain is built from TRBV11-2 and TRBJ1-1; no clear D. This CDR3 has 13 amino acids. In germline, CDR1 is SGHAT, CDR2 FQNNGV. V lost 7 bases to trimming and J lost 1 base, with 10 bases between them. The CDR3 here is CASTKGGNTEAFF. CDR3 coding DNA: TGTGCCAGCACCAAGGGAGGGAACACTGAAGCTTTCTTT.

The CDR3 nucleotides read TGCGCCAGCAGCCAAAGCGGGGGGAGAGGCAATGAGCAGTTCTTC. It encodes CASSQSGGRGNEQFF. This chain joins TRBV4-3 and TRBJ2-1, with 9 nucleotides matching TRBD2. V dropped 2 bases and J dropped 6; count of bases not matched to a gene: 5. The germline V gene has CDR1 LGHNA and CDR2 YSLEER. The length of the CDR3 is 15 residues.

The chain has TRBV7-2 and TRBJ1-3; D call uncertain. The CDR3 is 12 amino acids. CDR1 and CDR2 from the germline V gene are SGHTA and FQGNSA. Trimming stripped 3 bases from V and 3 bases from J, with 3 bases between. CDR3 sequence reads: CASSFDGNTIYF. The CDR3 DNA follows: TGTGCCAGCAGCTTCGATGGAAACACCATATATTTT.

Only one count was recorded for this clone. The J gene is TRBJ1-6, the V gene TRBV28; maybe TRBD1 (5 bases). The V end was cut by 5 bases, the J end by 7 bases, with 15 bases between. CDR1 and CDR2 from the germline V gene are MDHEN and SYDVKM. The CDR3 length is 15 residues. CDR3 nucleotides: TGTGCCAGCAGTACTCAACCGGGGCGGAATTCACCCCTCCACTTT. This translates into CASSTQPGRNSPLHF.

The J gene is TRBJ1-5, the V gene TRBV30; TRBD1 might be the D (5 bases). The germline V gene has CDR1 GTSNPN and CDR2 SVGIG (reference sequence). V lost 2 bases, J lost 3 bases, and 14 bases lay in between. The CDR3 has 15 amino acids. Here the CDR3 reads CAWSTTGTVNQPQHF. The CDR3 DNA follows: TGTGCCTGGAGTACAACCGGGACGGTCAATCAGCCCCAGCATTTT. The full variable domain, its missing parts supplied by reference TRBV30 and TRBJ1-5, is SQTIHQWPATLVQPVGSPLSLECTVEGTSNPNLYWYRQAAGRGLQLLFYSVGIGQISSEVPQNLSASRPQDRQFILSSKKLLLSDSGFYLCAWSTTGTVNQPQHFGDGTRLSIL.

The chain employs TRBV24-1 and TRBJ1-5, with D perhaps TRBD1 (6 bases). Germline V gives CDR1 KGHDR, CDR2 SFDVKD. The CDR3 contains 15 residues. V dropped 5 bases and J dropped 2 bases, with 12 bases sitting between them. The DNA of the CDR3 is TGTGCCACCAGTGCGGCACAGGGCGGCAATCAGCCCCAGCATTTT. Translation gives CATSAAQGGNQPQHF.

The rearrangement links TRBV11-2 to TRBJ2-7; D unresolved. The CDR3 runs to 11 residues. Looked up from germline, CDR1 is SGHAT and CDR2 is FQNNGV. V was trimmed by 1 base and J by 6 bases, leaving 4 bases between them. CDR3 nucleotide sequence: TGTGCCAGCAGCTTAGGGTTCGAGCAGTACTTC. Translated: CASSLGFEQYF. The complete variable domain, with remaining parts taken from reference TRBV11-2 and TRBJ2-7, reads EAGVAQSPRYKIIEKRQSVAFWCNPISGHATLYWYQQILGQGPKLLIQFQNNGVVDDSQLPKDRFSAERLKGVDSTLKIQPAKLEDSAVYLCASSLGFEQYFGPGTRLTVT.

This clone was counted between two and nine times. V usage is TRBV5-1 and J usage is TRBJ2-1, with 7 bases aligning to TRBD1. Per the germline V gene, CDR1 is SGHRS and CDR2 is YFSETQ. The V gene end was trimmed by 0 bases and the J gene end by 5 bases; junction bases not matched to a gene: 11. This CDR3 is 17 amino acids long. In nucleotides, the CDR3 is TGCGCCAGCAGCTTGGGTAGGGGGCGGCAACTAGACAATGAGCAGTTCTTC. Protein sequence: CASSLGRGRQLDNEQFF. Drawing the rest from reference TRBV5-1 and TRBJ2-1, the complete variable domain is KAGVTQTPRYLIKTRGQQVTLSCSPISGHRSVSWYQQTPGQGLQFLFEYFSETQRNKGNFPGRFSGRQFSNSRSEMNVSTLELGDSALYLCASSLGRGRQLDNEQFFGPGTRLTVL.

V usage is TRBV27 and J usage is TRBJ2-3; D not certain. CDR3 length: 13 amino acids. Germline lookup yields CDR1 MNHEY and CDR2 SMNVEV (reference sequence). V was trimmed by 3 bases and J by 0 bases, leaving 4 bases between them. The CDR3 coding sequence is TGTGCCAGCAGTTTGCTCAGCACAGATACGCAGTATTTT. It yields the protein CASSLLSTDTQYF.

The chain is built from TRBV11-2 and TRBJ1-2; TRBD1 agrees at 8 bases. With 0 bases clipped from V and 6 bases from J, the junction kept 0 bases outside the gene matches. The CDR3 length is 13 residues. The V gene's germline CDR1 is SGHAT and CDR2 FQNNGV. CDR3 sequence: CASSLDRGHGYTF. The CDR3 nucleotides read TGTGCCAGCAGCTTAGACAGGGGGCATGGCTACACCTTC.

The CDR3 DNA reads TGCGCCAGCAGTTTTGCCTTAGACCCAATCTTGGAGCCCCAGCATTTT. Translation gives CASSFALDPILEPQHF. The chain links TRBV4-1 to TRBJ1-5; no firm D call. The CDR3 has 16 residues. CDR1 is MGHRA, CDR2 YSYEKL, per germline. Trimming cost V 6 bases and J 8 bases, with 23 bases left between them.

The rearrangement uses TRBV9 and TRBJ1-2; a possible D gene is TRBD1 (6 bases). Per germline, CDR1 SGDLS and CDR2 YYNGEE. V dropped 4 bases and J dropped 0 bases, with 25 bases sitting between them. CDR3 length: 19 amino acids. CDR3 protein: CASSPPGQSLEAANYGYTF. The CDR3 DNA reads as TGTGCCAGCAGCCCCCCCGGACAGTCCCTCGAGGCCGCTAACTATGGCTACACCTTC. The entire variable domain, with the rest obtained from reference TRBV9 and TRBJ1-2, is as follows: DSGVTQTPKHLITATGQRVTLRCSPRSGDLSVYWYQQSLDQGLQFLIQYYNGEERAKGNILERFSAQQFPDLHSELNLSSLELGDSALYFCASSPPGQSLEAANYGYTFGSGTRLTVV.

This chain joins TRBV6-5 and TRBJ1-6; no clear D gene. This CDR3 has 15 amino acids. V was trimmed by 3 bases and J by 6 bases, leaving 12 bases between them. CDR1 is MNHEY, CDR2 SVGAGI, per germline. Here the CDR3 DNA reads TGTGCCAGCAGTTATTCCAGAGCGGGTAATTCACCCCTCCACTTT. Encoded protein: CASSYSRAGNSPLHF.

The CDR3: CASSWQDRASEAFF. Here the CDR3 DNA reads TGTGCCAGCAGCTGGCAGGACAGGGCCTCCGAAGCTTTCTTT. The chain carries TRBV11-2 and TRBJ1-1; 8 bases map to TRBD1. The CDR3 is 14 residues long. Germline assignment: CDR1 SGHAT and CDR2 FQNNGV. J was trimmed by 8 bases and V by 4 bases; bases with no gene match: 9.

This clone was found a few times. J is TRBJ2-6 and V is TRBV3-1 (or the pseudogene TRBV3-2), with D possibly TRBD2 on 7 matching bases. This CDR3 is 19 amino acids long. Trimming shortened V by 0 bases and J by 0 bases, and 15 bases separated the two germline ends. Germline V lookup: CDR1 LGHDT, CDR2 YNNKEL (reference sequence). CDR3 DNA sequence: TGTGCCAGCAGCCAAGATAGGGGGGGTGGAACCTCTGGGGCCAACGTCCTGACTTTC. It is translated as CASSQDRGGGTSGANVLTF.

This clone was observed a single time. The chain combines TRBV5-6 with TRBJ1-6; unclear D gene. Trimming removed 2 bases at V and 7 bases at J, with 4 bases between. Germline CDR1 SGHDT, CDR2 YYEEEE. This CDR3 spans 12 amino acids. The CDR3: CASSLNNSPLHF. CDR3 in DNA: TGTGCCAGCAGCTTAAACAATTCACCCCTCCACTTT.

This rearrangement joins TRBV4-2 to TRBJ2-2, with 13 bases aligning to TRBD2. With 4 bases clipped from V and 8 bases from J, the junction kept 7 bases outside the gene matches. Germline V gene lookup returns CDR1 LGHNA and CDR2 YNFKEQ. CDR3 size: 16 residues. CDR3 sequence: CASSPTSGGAWGELFF. The CDR3 DNA follows: TGTGCCAGCAGCCCCACTAGCGGGGGGGCGTGGGGGGAGCTGTTTTTT.

J is TRBJ1-1 and V is TRBV5-1; no clear D. The V gene's germline CDR1 is SGHRS and CDR2 YFSETQ. Between the trimmed V and J ends, which lost 0 bases and 1 base, there was a span of 10 bases. The CDR3 runs 15 residues. As DNA, the CDR3 is TGCGCCAGCAGCTTGGATGGAAGGACGAACACTGAAGCTTTCTTT. Its translation is CASSLDGRTNTEAFF.

The chain has TRBV7-2 and TRBJ2-5; TRBD2 matches at 10 bases. CDR1 is SGHTA, CDR2 FQGNSA, per germline. The CDR3 loop spans 18 amino acids. The V gene end was trimmed by 0 bases and the J gene end by 4 bases; junction bases not matched to a gene: 11. The chain's CDR3 is CASSLAASGSLLGETQYF. The CDR3 DNA sequence: TGTGCCAGCAGCTTAGCCGCTAGCGGGAGTCTTTTAGGAGAGACCCAGTACTTC.

In regard to this clone: Other DNA sequences from this sample encode an identical CDR3 as well. J is TRBJ1-1 and V is TRBV9; TRBD1 might be the D (5 bases). Trimming took off 0 bases at V and 3 bases at J, with 9 bases between the two ends. CDR3 size: 14 residues. Per the germline V gene, CDR1 is SGDLS and CDR2 is YYNGEE. The CDR3 spells CASSVAGRDTEAFF. The CDR3 region has the DNA TGTGCCAGCAGCGTAGCAGGGAGGGACACTGAAGCTTTCTTT.

V usage is TRBV7-3 and J usage is TRBJ2-1; possible D gene TRBD1, 6 bases. V was cut by 5 bases and J by 3 bases, with 11 bases left in between. CDR3 size: 14 residues. Germline V lookup: CDR1 SGHTA, CDR2 FQGTGA. The CDR3 protein is CASSPLDSYNEQFF. CDR3 DNA: TGTGCCAGCAGCCCACTGGACAGCTACAATGAGCAGTTCTTC.

The rearrangement links TRBV28 to TRBJ1-1, with unresolved D. Trimming left V 6 bases short and J 5 bases short, with 13 bases between. CDR3 length equals 13 residues. The germline V gene encodes CDR1 MDHEN and CDR2 SYDVKM. The CDR3 DNA sequence: TGTGCCAGCAGGCGCCCAGGAGGAACTGAAGCTTTCTTT. Amino acid sequence: CASRRPGGTEAFF.

The chain is built from TRBV11-2 and TRBJ1-5; a possible D gene is TRBD1 (5 bases). The germline CDR1 and CDR2 sequences are SGHAT and FQNNGV. Trimming pared 3 bases from V and 3 bases from J, leaving 9 bases between. This CDR3 comprises 14 residues. CDR3 sequence (DNA): TGTGCCAGCAGCTTGAAAGGGGTCAATCAGCCCCAGCATTTT. Encoded protein: CASSLKGVNQPQHF.